Listed below are T cell receptor beta chains from one sample, sequenced in a study of shared clonotypes between healthy human individuals. Measured with immunoSEQ multiplex PCR; TCRdb has only the in-frame clones, and not every one. This table has approximately 2,200,000 clones, just over 90% appearing once. The sample comprised naive CD8+ T cells from PBMCs. These receptors all come from a man younger than 35 in good health. Some clones in this sample may be carry-over from other donors' samples. The conserved cysteine and the conserved F or W are not part of the CDR3 here. The order of the fields is V gene, CDR3 protein.

>TRBV6-5
ASSYSQGAVLWEQY
>TRBV5-6
ASSLSGSPYEQY
>TRBV28
ASSLAGGGKGYT
>TRBV19
ASRAPGQGHEQF
>TRBV4-3
ASSQDQGPGTEAF
>TRBV27
ASSTRTDPYNEQF
>TRBV4-1
ASSQGLAGGYEQY
>TRBV11-2
ASSSIRTSRTEAF
>TRBV9
ASSVGAGEHEQY
>TRBV7-9
ASSSISGTVAYEQY
>TRBV10-2
ASSLVGATGELF
>TRBV6-5
ASKSSEGTYEQY
>TRBV10-3
AISVRAESSYEQY
>TRBV4-3
ASSQEIGPHNEQF
>TRBV7-9
ASSLSRNSNQPQH
>TRBV11-2
ASSSNDRADAF
>TRBV28
ASIFGNEQF
>TRBV6-5
ASSYSRDRGAPEAF
>TRBV11-3
ASSNRDSGAGELF
>TRBV29-1
SVERGGPPYEQY
>TRBV28
ASSPGTAYNEQF
>TRBV28
ASSPQGVSGNTIY
>TRBV10-3
AISEGSGRLETQY
>TRBV4-3
ASSQALGNTEAF
>TRBV28
ATSLGDEQY
>TRBV27
ASSLSRNNYGYT